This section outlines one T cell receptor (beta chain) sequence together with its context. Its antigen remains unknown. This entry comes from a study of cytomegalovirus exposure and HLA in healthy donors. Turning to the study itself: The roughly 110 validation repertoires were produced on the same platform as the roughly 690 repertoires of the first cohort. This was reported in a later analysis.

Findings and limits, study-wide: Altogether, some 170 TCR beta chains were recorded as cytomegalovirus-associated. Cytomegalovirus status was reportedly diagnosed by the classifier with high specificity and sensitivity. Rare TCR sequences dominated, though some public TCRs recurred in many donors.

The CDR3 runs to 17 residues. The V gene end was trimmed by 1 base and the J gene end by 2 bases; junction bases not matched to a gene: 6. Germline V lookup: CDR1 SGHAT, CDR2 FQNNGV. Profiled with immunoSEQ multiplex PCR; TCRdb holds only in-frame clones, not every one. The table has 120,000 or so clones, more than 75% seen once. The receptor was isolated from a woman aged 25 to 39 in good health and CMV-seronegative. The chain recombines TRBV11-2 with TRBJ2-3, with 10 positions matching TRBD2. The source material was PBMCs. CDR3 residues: CASSLGSSGGYTDTQYF. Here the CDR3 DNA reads TGTGCCAGCAGCTTAGGTTCTAGCGGGGGATACACAGATACGCAGTATTTT.